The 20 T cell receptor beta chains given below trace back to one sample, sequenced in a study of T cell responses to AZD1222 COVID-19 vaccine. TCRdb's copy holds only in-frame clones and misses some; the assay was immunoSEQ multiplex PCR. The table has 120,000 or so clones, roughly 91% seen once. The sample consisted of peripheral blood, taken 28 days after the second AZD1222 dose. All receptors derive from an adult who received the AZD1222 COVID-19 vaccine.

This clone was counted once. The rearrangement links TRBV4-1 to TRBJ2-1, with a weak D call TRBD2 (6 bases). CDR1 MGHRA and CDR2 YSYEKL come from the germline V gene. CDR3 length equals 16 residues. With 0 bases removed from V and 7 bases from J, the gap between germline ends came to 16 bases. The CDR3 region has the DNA TGCGCCAGCAGCCAAGATAGCGCGGGGATGAGGAATGAGCAGTTCTTC. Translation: CASSQDSAGMRNEQFF.

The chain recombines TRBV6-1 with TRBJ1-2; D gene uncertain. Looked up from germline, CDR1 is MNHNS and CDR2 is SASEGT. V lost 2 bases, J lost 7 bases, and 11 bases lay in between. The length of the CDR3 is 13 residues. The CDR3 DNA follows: TGTGCCAGCAGTGAAAAGGGAAGGGTTGGCTACACCTTC. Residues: CASSEKGRVGYTF.

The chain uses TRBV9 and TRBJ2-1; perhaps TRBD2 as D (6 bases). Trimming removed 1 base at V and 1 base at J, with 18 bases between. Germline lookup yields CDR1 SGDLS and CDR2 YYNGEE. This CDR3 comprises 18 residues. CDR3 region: CASSVTARGSGSYNEQFF. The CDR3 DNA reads TGTGCCAGCAGCGTAACCGCTCGGGGGAGCGGGTCCTACAATGAGCAGTTCTTC.

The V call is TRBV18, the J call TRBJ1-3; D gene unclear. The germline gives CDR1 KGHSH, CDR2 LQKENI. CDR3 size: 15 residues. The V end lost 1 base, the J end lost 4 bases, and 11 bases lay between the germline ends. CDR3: CASSPQGTYGNTIYF. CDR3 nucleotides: TGTGCCAGCTCACCACAGGGTACTTACGGAAACACCATATATTTT.

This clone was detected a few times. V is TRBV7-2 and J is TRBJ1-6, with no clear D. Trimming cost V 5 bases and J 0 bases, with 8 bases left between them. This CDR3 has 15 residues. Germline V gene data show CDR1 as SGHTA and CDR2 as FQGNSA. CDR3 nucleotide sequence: TGTGCCAGCAGCACCTGGACCTCCTATAATTCACCCCTCCACTTT. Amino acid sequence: CASSTWTSYNSPLHF.

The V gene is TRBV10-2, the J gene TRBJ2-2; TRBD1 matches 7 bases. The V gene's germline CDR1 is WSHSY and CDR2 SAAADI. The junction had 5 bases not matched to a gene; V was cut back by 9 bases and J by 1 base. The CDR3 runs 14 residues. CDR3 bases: TGCGCCAGTACGAGACAGGGGAACACCGGGGAGCTGTTTTTT. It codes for CASTRQGNTGELFF.

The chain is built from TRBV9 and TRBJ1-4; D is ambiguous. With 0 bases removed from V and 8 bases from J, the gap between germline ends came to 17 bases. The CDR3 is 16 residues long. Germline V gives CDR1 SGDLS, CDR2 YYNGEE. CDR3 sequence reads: CASSVEASGLNEKLFF. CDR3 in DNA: TGTGCCAGCAGCGTAGAAGCGTCGGGATTGAACGAAAAACTGTTTTTT. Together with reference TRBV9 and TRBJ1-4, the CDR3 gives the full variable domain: DSGVTQTPKHLITATGQRVTLRCSPRSGDLSVYWYQQSLDQGLQFLIQYYNGEERAKGNILERFSAQQFPDLHSELNLSSLELGDSALYFCASSVEASGLNEKLFFGSGTQLSVL.

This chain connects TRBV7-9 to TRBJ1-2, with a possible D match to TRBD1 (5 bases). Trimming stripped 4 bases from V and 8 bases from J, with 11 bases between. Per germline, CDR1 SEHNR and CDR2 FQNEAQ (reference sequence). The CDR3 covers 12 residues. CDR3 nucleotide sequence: TGTGCCAGCAGCTGGGGCGGAAGGGGCTACACCTTC. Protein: CASSWGGRGYTF.

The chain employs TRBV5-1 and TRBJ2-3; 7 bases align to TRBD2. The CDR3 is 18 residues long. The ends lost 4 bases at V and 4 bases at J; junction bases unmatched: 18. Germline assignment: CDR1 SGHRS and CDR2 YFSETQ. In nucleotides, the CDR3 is TGCGCCAGCAGCCCCCAGGGACGGACTAGGCTCCCCCCAGATACGCAGTATTTT. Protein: CASSPQGRTRLPPDTQYF. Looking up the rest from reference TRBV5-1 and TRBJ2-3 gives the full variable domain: KAGVTQTPRYLIKTRGQQVTLSCSPISGHRSVSWYQQTPGQGLQFLFEYFSETQRNKGNFPGRFSGRQFSNSRSEMNVSTLELGDSALYLCASSPQGRTRLPPDTQYFGPGTRLTVL.

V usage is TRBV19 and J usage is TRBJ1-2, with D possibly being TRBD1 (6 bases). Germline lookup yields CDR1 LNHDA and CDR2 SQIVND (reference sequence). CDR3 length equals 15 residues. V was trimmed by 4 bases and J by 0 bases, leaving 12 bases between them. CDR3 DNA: TGTGCCAGTAGTAGACAGGCTACTTCTAACTATGGCTACACCTTC. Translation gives CASSRQATSNYGYTF.

The DNA for the CDR3 is TGCGCCAGCAGCTTGGGACCCATGAGCTCTGGAAACACCATATATTTT. This codes for CASSLGPMSSGNTIYF. The J gene is TRBJ1-3, the V gene TRBV5-1, with unresolved D. The CDR3 extends over 16 amino acids. Deletions cut 0 bases from V and 0 bases from J, with 10 bases between. Germline V CDR1 and CDR2: SGHRS, YFSETQ.

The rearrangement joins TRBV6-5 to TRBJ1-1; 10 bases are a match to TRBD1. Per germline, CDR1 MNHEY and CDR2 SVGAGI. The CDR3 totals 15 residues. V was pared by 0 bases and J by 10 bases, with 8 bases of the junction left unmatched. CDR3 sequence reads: CASSYSNRDRGSAFF. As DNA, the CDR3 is TGTGCCAGCAGTTACTCGAACCGGGACAGGGGATCAGCTTTCTTT.

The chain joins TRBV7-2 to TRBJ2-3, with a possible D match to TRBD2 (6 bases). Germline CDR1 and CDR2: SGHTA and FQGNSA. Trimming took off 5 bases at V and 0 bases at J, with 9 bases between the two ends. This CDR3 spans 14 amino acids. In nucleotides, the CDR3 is TGTGCCAGCAGCGTCCGGGGGAGCACAGATACGCAGTATTTT. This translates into CASSVRGSTDTQYF. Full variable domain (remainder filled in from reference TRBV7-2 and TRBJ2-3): GAGVSQSPSNKVTEKGKDVELRCDPISGHTALYWYRQSLGQGLEFLIYFQGNSAPDKSGLPSDRFSAERTGGSVSTLTIQRTQQEDSAVYLCASSVRGSTDTQYFGPGTRLTVL.

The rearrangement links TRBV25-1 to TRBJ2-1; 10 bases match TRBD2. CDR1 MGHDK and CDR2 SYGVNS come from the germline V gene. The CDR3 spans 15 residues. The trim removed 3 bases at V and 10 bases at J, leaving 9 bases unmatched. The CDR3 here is CASSDLAGVKGEQFF. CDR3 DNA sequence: TGTGCCAGCAGTGATCTAGCGGGAGTAAAGGGGGAGCAGTTCTTC.

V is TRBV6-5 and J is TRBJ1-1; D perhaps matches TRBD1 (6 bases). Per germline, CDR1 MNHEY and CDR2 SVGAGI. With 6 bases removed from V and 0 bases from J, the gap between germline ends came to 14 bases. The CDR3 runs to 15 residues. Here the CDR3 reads CASSATGFMNTEAFF. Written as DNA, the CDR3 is TGTGCCAGCAGCGCGACAGGATTCATGAACACTGAAGCTTTCTTT.

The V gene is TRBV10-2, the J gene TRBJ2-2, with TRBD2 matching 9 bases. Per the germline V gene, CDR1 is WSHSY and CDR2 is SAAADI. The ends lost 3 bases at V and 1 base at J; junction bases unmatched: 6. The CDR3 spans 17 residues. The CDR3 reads CASSDIMREGNTGELFF. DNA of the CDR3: TGCGCCAGCAGTGATATAATGCGGGAGGGGAACACCGGGGAGCTGTTTTTT.

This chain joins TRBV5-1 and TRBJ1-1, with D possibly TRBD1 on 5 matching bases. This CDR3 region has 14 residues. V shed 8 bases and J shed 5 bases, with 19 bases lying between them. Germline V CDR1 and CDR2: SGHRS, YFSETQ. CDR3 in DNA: TGCGCCAGTGGGACGCGGGACGATTCGACTGAAGCTTTCTTT. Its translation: CASGTRDDSTEAFF.

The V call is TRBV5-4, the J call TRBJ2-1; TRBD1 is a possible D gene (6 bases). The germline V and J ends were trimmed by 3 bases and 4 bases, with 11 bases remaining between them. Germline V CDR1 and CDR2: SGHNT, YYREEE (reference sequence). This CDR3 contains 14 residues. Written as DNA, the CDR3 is TGTGCCAGCAGCTCCTCGGGACAATACAATGAGCAGTTCTTC. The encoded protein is CASSSSGQYNEQFF.

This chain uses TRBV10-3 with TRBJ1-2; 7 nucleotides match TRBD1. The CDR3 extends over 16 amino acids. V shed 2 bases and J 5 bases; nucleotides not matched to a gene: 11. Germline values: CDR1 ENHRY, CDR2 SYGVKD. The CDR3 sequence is CAISERQNHRGYGYTF. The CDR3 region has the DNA TGTGCCATCAGTGAGCGGCAAAACCACAGGGGATATGGCTACACCTTC.

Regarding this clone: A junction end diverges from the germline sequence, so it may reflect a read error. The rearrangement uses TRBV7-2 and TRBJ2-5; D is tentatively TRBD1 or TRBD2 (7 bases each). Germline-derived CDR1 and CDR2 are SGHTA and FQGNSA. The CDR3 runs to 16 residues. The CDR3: CASSYQGGAGQEPQYF. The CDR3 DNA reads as TGTGCCAGCAGCTACCAGGGGGGGGCGGGTCAAGAGCCCCAGTACTTC.